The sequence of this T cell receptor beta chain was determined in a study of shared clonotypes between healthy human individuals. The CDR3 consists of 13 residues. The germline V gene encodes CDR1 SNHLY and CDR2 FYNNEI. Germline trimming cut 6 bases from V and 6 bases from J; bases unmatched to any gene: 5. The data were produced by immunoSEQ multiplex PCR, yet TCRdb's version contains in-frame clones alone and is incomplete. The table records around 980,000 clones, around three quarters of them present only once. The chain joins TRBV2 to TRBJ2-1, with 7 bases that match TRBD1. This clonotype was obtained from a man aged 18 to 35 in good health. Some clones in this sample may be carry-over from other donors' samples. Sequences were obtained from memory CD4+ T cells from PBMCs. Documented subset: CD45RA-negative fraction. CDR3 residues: CASSDNRGNEQFF. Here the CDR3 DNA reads TGTGCCAGCAGCGACAACAGGGGCAATGAGCAGTTCTTC. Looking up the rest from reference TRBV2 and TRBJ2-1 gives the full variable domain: EPEVTQTPSHQVTQMGQEVILRCVPISNHLYFYWYRQILGQKVEFLVSFYNNEISEKSEIFDDQFSVERPDGSNFTLKIRSTKLEDSAMYFCASSDNRGNEQFFGPGTRLTVL.